This TCR beta chain was recovered during a study of cytomegalovirus exposure and HLA in healthy donors. Study in general: The 130 or so validation repertoires used the same platform as the 550 to 700 first-cohort repertoires (as reported by a later analysis). Whole-study findings and limits: Cytomegalovirus-associated status was assigned to more than 150 TCR beta chains. Most observed TCR sequences were rare, whereas some public TCRs were detected in many donors.

Repertoires were generated with immunoSEQ multiplex PCR, while TCRdb's copy carries only in-frame clones and drops some. The data hold about 150,000 clones, with more than 70% observed a single time. The CDR3 covers 15 residues. Trimming removed 2 bases from V and 3 bases from J, with 10 bases in between. The germline CDR1 and CDR2 sequences are MNHEY and SVGAGI. Comments on this clone: The antigen remains unidentified.

The source is a man aged 18 to 29 in good health and CMV-seronegative. The specimen sequenced was PBMCs. The rearrangement links TRBV6-5 to TRBJ2-2, with a possible D match to TRBD1 (5 bases). The CDR3 nucleotides are TGTGCCAGCAGTTACAGGGGCCGGCACACCGGGGAGCTGTTTTTT. Translating it yields CASSYRGRHTGELFF.